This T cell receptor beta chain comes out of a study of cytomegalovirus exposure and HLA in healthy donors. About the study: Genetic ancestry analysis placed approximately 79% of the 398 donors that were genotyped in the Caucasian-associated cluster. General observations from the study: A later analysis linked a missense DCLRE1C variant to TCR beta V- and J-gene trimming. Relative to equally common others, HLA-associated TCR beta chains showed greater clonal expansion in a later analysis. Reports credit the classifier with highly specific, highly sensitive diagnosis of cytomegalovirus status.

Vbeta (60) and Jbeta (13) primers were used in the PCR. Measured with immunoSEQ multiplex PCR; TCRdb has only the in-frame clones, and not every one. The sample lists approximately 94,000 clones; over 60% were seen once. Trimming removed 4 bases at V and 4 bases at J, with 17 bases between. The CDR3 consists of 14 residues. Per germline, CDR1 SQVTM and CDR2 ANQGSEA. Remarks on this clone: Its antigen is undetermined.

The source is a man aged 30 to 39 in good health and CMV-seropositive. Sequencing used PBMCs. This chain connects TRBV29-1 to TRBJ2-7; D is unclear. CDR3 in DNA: TGCAGCGTTGTTGTAGCCTCAGCTGGGTACGAGCAGTACTTC. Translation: CSVVVASAGYEQYF.